The rows below give T cell receptor beta chains drawn from one sample of a study of PD-1 blockade in classical Hodgkin lymphoma. The method was immunoSEQ multiplex PCR; TCRdb's version includes in-frame clones alone and lacks a portion of them. The data contain around 40,000 clones, 77% of them seen just once; the ten biggest clones take up 7.5% to 10%. The material was peripheral blood mononuclear cells (PBMCs), obtained before the fourth cycle of nivolumab. The source is a human donor with classical Hodgkin lymphoma. Both conserved end residues are part of each CDR3. The order of the fields is J gene, clone size, V gene, D gene, CDR3 DNA, CDR3 protein. A D gene is named only where the DNA matches it firmly. Rows give clone size only sometimes, using once, few, many, or a class for an expanded clone.

J: TRBJ2-1
size: .
V: TRBV13
D: TRBD1
DNA: TGTGCCAGCAGCTTTGGGGACAGAACCTACAATGAGCAGTTCTTC
CDR3: CASSFGDRTYNEQFF

J: TRBJ2-2
size: few
V: TRBV11-3
D: .
DNA: TGTGCCAGCAGCCGATCCCTGGGACCAACTAGTACCGGGGAGCTGTTTTTT
CDR3: CASSRSLGPTSTGELFF

J: TRBJ2-7
size: .
V: TRBV28
D: TRBD1
DNA: TGTGCCGCCGCGAGGGTAACAGGGGGAAGGAACGAGCAGTACTTC
CDR3: CAAARVTGGRNEQYF

J: TRBJ2-4
size: .
V: TRBV4-2
D: TRBD1
DNA: TGTGCCAGCAGCCAAGATTTATCGGACAGGGGGCGCCCAAACATTCAGTACTTC
CDR3: CASSQDLSDRGRPNIQYF

J: TRBJ2-3
size: .
V: TRBV18
D: .
DNA: TGTGCCAGCTCACCTGAATCACAGGGCACAGATACGCAGTATTTT
CDR3: CASSPESQGTDTQYF

J: TRBJ2-7
size: .
V: TRBV6-1
D: .
DNA: TGTGCCAGCAGTTTAGGTCGGTACGAGCAGTACTTC
CDR3: CASSLGRYEQYF

J: TRBJ2-2
size: .
V: TRBV6-5
D: .
DNA: TGTGCCAGCAGTTCGGGGACTCCGAACACCGGGGAGCTGTTTTTT
CDR3: CASSSGTPNTGELFF

J: TRBJ1-2
size: .
V: TRBV6-5
D: TRBD1
DNA: TGTGCCAGCAGTCCGACCAGGGGGAGAGGTGGCTACACCTTC
CDR3: CASSPTRGRGGYTF

J: TRBJ2-2
size: few
V: TRBV2
D: TRBD1
DNA: TGTGCCAGCACCGGACAGGGGAACACCGGGGAGCTGTTTTTT
CDR3: CASTGQGNTGELFF

J: TRBJ2-7
size: .
V: TRBV7-2
D: .
DNA: TGTGCCAGCAGCTTACTGCTAATCTCCTACGAGCAGTACTTC
CDR3: CASSLLLISYEQYF

J: TRBJ2-7
size: .
V: TRBV10-3
D: TRBD1
DNA: TGTGCCATCAGGGAGGGACAGGCCCGATACGAGCAGTACTTC
CDR3: CAIREGQARYEQYF

J: TRBJ1-2
size: .
V: TRBV10-3
D: .
DNA: TGTGCCATCAGTGAGTCGGGGCTGGGTGGCTACACCTTC
CDR3: CAISESGLGGYTF

J: TRBJ2-7
size: medium-sized
V: TRBV7-9
D: TRBD1
DNA: TGTGCCAGCAGCCAACAAGGGACAGCTAGCCATTACGAGCAGTACTTC
CDR3: CASSQQGTASHYEQYF

J: TRBJ1-5
size: .
V: TRBV6-5
D: .
DNA: TGTGCCAGCAGATACGGACAGAGAAATCAGCCCCAGCATTTT
CDR3: CASRYGQRNQPQHF

J: TRBJ2-7
size: .
V: TRBV5-4
D: .
DNA: TGTGCCAGCAGCTTGGACACCCGTGGCGAGCAGTACTTC
CDR3: CASSLDTRGEQYF

J: TRBJ2-3
size: .
V: TRBV6-1
D: TRBD2
DNA: TGTGCCAGCAGTGGGAGGCGGGGGGCCACAGATACGCAGTATTTT
CDR3: CASSGRRGATDTQYF

J: TRBJ1-3
size: once
V: TRBV7-9
D: TRBD1
DNA: TGTGCCAGCAGCTTGAGACAGGGGCACTCTGGAAACACCATATATTTT
CDR3: CASSLRQGHSGNTIYF

J: TRBJ1-2
size: once
V: TRBV9
D: TRBD1
DNA: TGTGCCAGCAGCGCCAACAGGGGAGGGGGCTACACCTTC
CDR3: CASSANRGGGYTF

J: TRBJ2-4
size: .
V: TRBV4-3
D: .
DNA: TGCGCCAGCAGCCATGACAGAATCCGCGGGCCCAAAAACATTCAGTACTTC
CDR3: CASSHDRIRGPKNIQYF

J: TRBJ1-6
size: medium-sized
V: TRBV5-8
D: .
DNA: TGTGCCAGCAGCTTGGCTGGTGGGACCTACAATTCACCCCTCCACTTT
CDR3: CASSLAGGTYNSPLHF

J: TRBJ2-7
size: few
V: TRBV7-2
D: .
DNA: TGTGCCAGCAGCTTAGTCCGGATCAACGAGCAGTACTTC
CDR3: CASSLVRINEQYF

J: TRBJ1-5
size: .
V: TRBV6-5
D: TRBD1
DNA: TGTGCCAGCAGGACCCGGGACAGTATTTTTCAGCCCCAGCACTTT
CDR3: CASRTRDSIFQPQHF